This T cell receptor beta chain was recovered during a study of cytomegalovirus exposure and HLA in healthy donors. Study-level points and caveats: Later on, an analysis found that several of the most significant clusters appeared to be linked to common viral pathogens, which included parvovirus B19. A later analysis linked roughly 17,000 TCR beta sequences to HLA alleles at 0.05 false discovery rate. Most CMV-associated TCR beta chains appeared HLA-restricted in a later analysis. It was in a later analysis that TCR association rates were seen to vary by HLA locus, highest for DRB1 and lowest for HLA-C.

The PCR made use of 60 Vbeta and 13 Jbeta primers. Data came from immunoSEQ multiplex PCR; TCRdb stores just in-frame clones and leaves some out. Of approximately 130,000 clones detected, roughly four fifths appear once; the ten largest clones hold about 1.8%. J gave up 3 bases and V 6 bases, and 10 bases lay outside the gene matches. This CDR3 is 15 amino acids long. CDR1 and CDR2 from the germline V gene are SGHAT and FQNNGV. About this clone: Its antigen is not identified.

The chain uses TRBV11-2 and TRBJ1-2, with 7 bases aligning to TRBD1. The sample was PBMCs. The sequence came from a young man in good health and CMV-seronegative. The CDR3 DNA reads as TGTGCCAGCAGTTTTAAGACTGGGACAGACTATGGCTACACCTTC. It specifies CASSFKTGTDYGYTF. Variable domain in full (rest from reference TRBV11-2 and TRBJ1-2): EAGVAQSPRYKIIEKRQSVAFWCNPISGHATLYWYQQILGQGPKLLIQFQNNGVVDDSQLPKDRFSAERLKGVDSTLKIQPAKLEDSAVYLCASSFKTGTDYGYTFGSGTRLTVV.